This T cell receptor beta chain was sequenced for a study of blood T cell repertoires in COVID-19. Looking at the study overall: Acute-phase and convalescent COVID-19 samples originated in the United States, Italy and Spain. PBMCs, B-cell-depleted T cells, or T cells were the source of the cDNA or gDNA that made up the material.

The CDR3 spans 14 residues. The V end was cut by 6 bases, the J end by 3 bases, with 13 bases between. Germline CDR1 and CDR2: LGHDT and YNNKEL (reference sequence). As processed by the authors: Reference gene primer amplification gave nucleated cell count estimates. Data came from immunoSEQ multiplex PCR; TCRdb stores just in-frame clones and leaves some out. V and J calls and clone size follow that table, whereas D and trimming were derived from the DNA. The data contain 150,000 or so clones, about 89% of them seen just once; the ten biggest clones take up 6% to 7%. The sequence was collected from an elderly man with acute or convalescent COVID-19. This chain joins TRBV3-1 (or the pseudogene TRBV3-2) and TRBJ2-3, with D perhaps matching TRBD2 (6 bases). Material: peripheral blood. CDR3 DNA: TGTGCCAGCAGGTACGGGGGAAGGACAGATACGCAGTATTTT. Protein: CASRYGGRTDTQYF.